The 25 T cell receptor beta chains in this list originate from one sample, sequenced in a study of cytomegalovirus exposure and HLA in healthy donors. Assay: immunoSEQ multiplex PCR; the TCRdb copy retains only in-frame clones and omits some. Counted here are 150,000 to 200,000 clones, roughly nine tenths occurring once; the ten biggest clones make up roughly 5.8%. Sequenced input: PBMCs. The receptors originated from a woman younger than 45 in good health and CMV-seronegative.

V is TRBV29-1 and J is TRBJ1-1; possible D gene TRBD1, 6 bases. Trimming stripped 4 bases from V and 4 bases from J, with 10 bases between. Germline values: CDR1 SQVTM, CDR2 ANQGSEA. The length of the CDR3 is 12 residues. CDR3 DNA sequence: TGCAGCGTTGTTAGGGGGAGCACTGAAGCTTTCTTT. Translating gives CSVVRGSTEAFF.

The chain carries TRBV5-1 and TRBJ2-1; no clear D gene. Per the germline V gene, CDR1 is SGHRS and CDR2 is YFSETQ. The CDR3 loop spans 13 amino acids. Trimming shortened V by 0 bases and J by 8 bases, and 9 bases separated the two germline ends. In nucleotides, the CDR3 is TGCGCCAGCAGCTTGGACTGGGGTGATGAGCAGTTCTTC. Amino acid sequence: CASSLDWGDEQFF.

The DNA of the CDR3 is TGTGCCAGCAGGCAGGGTAACACCGGGGAGCTGTTTTTT. Translating it yields CASRQGNTGELFF. This sequence joins TRBV9 and TRBJ2-2; D may be TRBD1 (5 bases). Trimming stripped 5 bases from V and 2 bases from J, with 7 bases between. Germline-derived CDR1 and CDR2 are SGDLS and YYNGEE. The CDR3 has 13 amino acids.

V and J are TRBV2 and TRBJ1-5; 11 nucleotides align to TRBD1. Germline V gene lookup returns CDR1 SNHLY and CDR2 FYNNEI. The CDR3 has 18 amino acids. Trimming removed 6 bases from V and 1 base from J; junction bases left unmatched: 11. The DNA for the CDR3 is TGTGCCAGCAGGACCGAGGGACAGGGGGAAATCAGCAATCAGCCCCAGCATTTT. Protein: CASRTEGQGEISNQPQHF.

The chain joins TRBV9 to TRBJ2-1; D is undetermined. The germline gives CDR1 SGDLS, CDR2 YYNGEE. V dropped 3 bases and J dropped 8 bases, with 6 bases sitting between them. The CDR3 spans 11 residues. This CDR3 reads CASSADYEQFF. The CDR3 DNA follows: TGTGCCAGCAGCGCTGACTATGAGCAGTTCTTC.

This chain connects TRBV7-6 to TRBJ2-7; TRBD2 matches at 9 bases. The germline V gene encodes CDR1 SGHVS and CDR2 FNYEAQ. The CDR3 runs to 18 residues. Unmatched junction bases numbered 16, after V lost 6 bases and J lost 1 base. CDR3 DNA sequence: TGTGCCAGCAGTCCTAGGCGGCTAGCGGGGAAAGGATCCTACGAGCAGTACTTC. Its protein product is CASSPRRLAGKGSYEQYF.

The rearrangement links TRBV6-5 to TRBJ2-7; no firm D call. This CDR3 has 15 residues. Trimming cost V 10 bases and J 2 bases, with 21 bases left between them. Germline-derived CDR1 and CDR2 are MNHEY and SVGAGI. This CDR3 is CATVEWRLHTYEQYF. In DNA, the CDR3 is TGTGCCACCGTCGAATGGAGACTCCATACCTACGAGCAGTACTTC.

This rearrangement joins TRBV4-1 to TRBJ1-1; D unclear. The germline V gene has CDR1 MGHRA and CDR2 YSYEKL. V gave up 6 bases and J gave up 0 bases, with 8 bases separating them. CDR3 length equals 13 residues. Here the CDR3 DNA reads TGCGCCAGCAGGTACGGCATGAACACTGAAGCTTTCTTT. It codes for CASRYGMNTEAFF.

The chain carries TRBV2 and TRBJ2-1, with 15 bases identical to TRBD2. Per the germline V gene, CDR1 is SNHLY and CDR2 is FYNNEI. The CDR3 runs to 15 residues. Unmatched junction bases numbered 1, after V lost 6 bases and J lost 4 bases. CDR3: CASRGTSGRYNEQFF. The CDR3 DNA follows: TGTGCCAGCAGGGGGACTAGCGGGAGGTACAATGAGCAGTTCTTC.

J is TRBJ2-7 and V is TRBV7-3; 7 bases map to TRBD2. From germline, CDR1 is SGHTA and CDR2 FQGTGA. The trim removed 4 bases at V and 5 bases at J, leaving 14 bases unmatched. CDR3 length: 16 residues. CDR3 coding DNA: TGTGCCAGCAGCTCCCGCGAGGCCCGGGAGGTAAACGAGCAGTACTTC. Amino acids: CASSSREAREVNEQYF. Full variable domain (remainder filled in from reference TRBV7-3 and TRBJ2-7): GAGVSQTPSNKVTEKGKYVELRCDPISGHTALYWYRQSLGQGPEFLIYFQGTGAADDSGLPNDRFFAVRPEGSVSTLKIQRTERGDSAVYLCASSSREAREVNEQYFGPGTRLTVT.

The chain has TRBV6-6 and TRBJ1-1; no definite D call. Trimming shortened V by 6 bases and J by 0 bases, and 14 bases separated the two germline ends. CDR1 and CDR2 from the germline V gene are MNHNY and SVGAGI (reference sequence). The CDR3 is 15 residues long. The CDR3 protein is CASSGRGAVNTEAFF. The CDR3 nucleotides are TGTGCCAGCAGCGGGCGGGGTGCGGTGAACACTGAAGCTTTCTTT.

This chain connects TRBV9 to TRBJ2-1, with D perhaps matching TRBD1 (5 bases). The V and J ends lost 0 bases and 1 base respectively, with 11 bases between them. The CDR3 runs to 16 residues. Germline loops: CDR1 SGDLS, CDR2 YYNGEE. DNA of the CDR3: TGTGCCAGCAGCGTAGTTCCTAGGACATCCTACAATGAGCAGTTCTTC. This codes for CASSVVPRTSYNEQFF.

V usage is TRBV9 and J usage is TRBJ2-7; D is ambiguous. The germline CDR1 and CDR2 sequences are SGDLS and YYNGEE. Trimming stripped 3 bases from V and 4 bases from J, with 14 bases between. The CDR3 has 14 amino acids. The CDR3 loop is CASSAGWGDYEQYF. CDR3 sequence (DNA): TGTGCCAGCAGCGCCGGGTGGGGTGATTACGAGCAGTACTTC.

On this clone itself: At one boundary the junction diverges from the germline segment, which might be a read error. The chain couples TRBV20-1 to TRBJ2-7; D is undetermined. Looked up from germline, CDR1 is DFQATT and CDR2 is SNEGSKA (reference sequence). This CDR3 comprises 9 residues. CDR3 sequence reads: CSARDGRHF. The CDR3 nucleotides are TGCAGTGCTAGAGACGGACGCCACTTC.

The chain has TRBV7-2 and TRBJ2-2, with 9 positions matching TRBD1. Trimming cost V 6 bases and J 4 bases; bases outside gene matches: 6. The CDR3 is 15 amino acids. Per germline, CDR1 SGHTA and CDR2 FQGNSA. The CDR3 sequence is CASRTGGPGTGELFF. DNA for the CDR3: TGTGCCAGCAGAACAGGGGGCCCGGGCACCGGGGAGCTGTTTTTT.

J is TRBJ1-2 and V is TRBV7-6; no definite D call. V was pared by 5 bases and J by 2 bases, with 21 bases between. From germline, CDR1 is SGHVS and CDR2 FNYEAQ. This CDR3 has 17 residues. CDR3 region: CASSVDDGGSNNYGYTF. For the CDR3, the DNA is TGTGCCAGCAGCGTGGACGACGGCGGGTCCAACAACTATGGCTACACCTTC.

The genes are TRBV9 and TRBJ2-7; D is undetermined. Between the trimmed V and J ends, which lost 0 bases and 5 bases, there was a span of 3 bases. The CDR3 runs to 11 residues. Germline-derived CDR1 and CDR2 are SGDLS and YYNGEE. CDR3 protein: CASSVGDEQYF. In DNA, the CDR3 is TGTGCCAGCAGCGTAGGGGACGAGCAGTACTTC.

The chain combines TRBV4-1 with TRBJ1-6, with D hard to call. The CDR3 has 15 amino acids. Germline V CDR1 and CDR2: MGHRA, YSYEKL. Trimming took 0 bases from V and 7 from J, leaving 10 bases between them. This CDR3 is CASSQDPGGNSPLHF. As DNA, the CDR3 is TGCGCCAGCAGCCAAGATCCGGGTGGCAATTCACCCCTCCACTTT.

This clone appeared once. The CDR3 coding sequence is TGTGCCAGCAGTTGGCTTCGGTCCGATATGCCCACCGGGGAGCTGTTTTTT. Translating gives CASSWLRSDMPTGELFF. The chain recombines TRBV2 with TRBJ2-2; D uncertain. The length of the CDR3 is 17 residues. Germline loops: CDR1 SNHLY, CDR2 FYNNEI. V lost 5 bases and J 4 bases, leaving 20 bases between the germline ends.

The chain uses TRBV13 and TRBJ2-3; D is possibly TRBD1 or TRBD2 (6 bases each). In germline, CDR1 is PRHDT, CDR2 FYEKMQ (reference sequence). This CDR3 has 16 residues. The ends were cut back, 6 bases at V and 4 bases at J, with 20 bases in the middle. This CDR3 reads CASSDRVGGLSDTQYF. CDR3 sequence (DNA): TGTGCCAGCAGTGACCGGGTAGGGGGGTTGTCAGATACGCAGTATTTT.

The chain is built from TRBV7-8 and TRBJ1-2; D call uncertain. Germline values: CDR1 SGHVS, CDR2 FQNEAQ. V lost 0 bases to trimming and J lost 6 bases, with 11 bases between them. The CDR3 has 14 residues. CDR3 sequence: CASSLAPRLDGYTF. The CDR3 coding sequence is TGTGCCAGCAGCTTAGCGCCCAGACTGGATGGCTACACCTTC.

The chain joins TRBV6-1 to TRBJ1-2; tentatively, D is TRBD1 (5 bases). V was pared by 2 bases and J by 7 bases, with 11 bases between. Germline CDR1 is MNHNS and CDR2 is SASEGT. CDR3 length equals 13 residues. CDR3 DNA: TGTGCCAGCAGTGAATGGGGCAGAACTGGCTACACCTTC. The encoded protein is CASSEWGRTGYTF.

The chain recombines TRBV14 with TRBJ2-3; D may be TRBD2 (5 bases). V lost 1 base and J lost 11, with 10 bases in between. CDR3 length equals 12 residues. Germline CDR1 and CDR2: SGHDN and FVKESK. In DNA, the CDR3 is TGTGCCAGCAGCCAAGTCCCGGAGGAGCAGTATTTT. Its protein product is CASSQVPEEQYF. The full variable domain, in which reference TRBV14 and TRBJ2-3 provide the parts outside the CDR3, is EAGVTQFPSHSVIEKGQTVTLRCDPISGHDNLYWYRRVMGKEIKFLLHFVKESKQDESGMPNNRFLAERTGGTYSTLKVQPAELEDSGVYFCASSQVPEEQYFGPGTRLTVL.

The chain is built from TRBV7-2 and TRBJ2-7, with TRBD2 as a possible D gene (5 bases). Germline V lookup: CDR1 SGHTA, CDR2 FQGNSA. The CDR3 is 13 amino acids. Deletions cut 5 bases from V and 0 bases from J, with 8 bases between. CDR3 sequence (DNA): TGTGCCAGCAGCCTTACTAGCTCCTACGAGCAGTACTTC. Translation: CASSLTSSYEQYF.

V usage is TRBV4-2 and J usage is TRBJ1-2; tentative D call: TRBD1 (5 bases). Germline V gene sequence: CDR1 LGHNA, CDR2 YNFKEQ. The CDR3 loop spans 17 amino acids. V lost 0 bases, J lost 8 bases, and 22 bases lay in between. The CDR3 protein is CASSQDRGPGRGEGYTF. In DNA form, the CDR3 reads TGTGCCAGCAGCCAAGATCGCGGCCCAGGGCGAGGAGAGGGCTACACCTTC.